This T cell receptor (beta chain) was observed in a study of T-cell memory formation after mild COVID-19. Broader study findings: Clones that contracted clustered mainly in CM and EM if CD4+ and in EMRA if CD8+. Confirmation of SARS-CoV-2 specificity was lacking for second-wave clones peaking day 37.

Concerning this clonotype: The antigen is undetermined.

TCRdb re-analysed the 5' RACE reads in MiXCR, keeping a single row per CDR3 protein. The top ten clones hold 7.5% to 10% of a sample with over 350,000 distinct CDR3 sequences, roughly 26% of them seen once. CDR1 is SGHAT and CDR2 is FQDESV in the germline V gene (reference sequence). Trimming shortened V by 0 bases and J by 7 bases, and 13 bases separated the two germline ends. The CDR3 loop spans 15 amino acids. Sequenced input: PBMCs or a T cell subset sorted from them (not recorded which). The TCR originated in an adult woman who had mild COVID-19 (a few samples of this study predate the infection). Cell type and time point are not known. The chain has TRBV11-1 and TRBJ2-1; D call uncertain. The CDR3 coding sequence is TGTGCCAGCAGCTTAGCGGGGTCCCATATTAATGAGCAGTTCTTC. It is translated as CASSLAGSHINEQFF. Together with reference TRBV11-1 and TRBJ2-1, the CDR3 gives the full variable domain: EAEVAQSPRYKITEKSQAVAFWCDPISGHATLYWYRQILGQGPELLVQFQDESVVDDSQLPKDRFSAERLKGVDSTLKIQPAELGDSAMYLCASSLAGSHINEQFFGPGTRLTVL.